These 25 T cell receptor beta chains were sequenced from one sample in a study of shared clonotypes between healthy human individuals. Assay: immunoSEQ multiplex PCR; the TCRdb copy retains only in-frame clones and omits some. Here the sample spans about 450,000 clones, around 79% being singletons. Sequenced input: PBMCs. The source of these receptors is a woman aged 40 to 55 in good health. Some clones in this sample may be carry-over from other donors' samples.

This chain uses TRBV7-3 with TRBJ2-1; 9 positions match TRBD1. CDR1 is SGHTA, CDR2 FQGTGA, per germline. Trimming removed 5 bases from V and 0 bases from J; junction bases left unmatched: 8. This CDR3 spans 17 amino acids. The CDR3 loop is CASSPRTGAHSYNEQFF. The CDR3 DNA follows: TGTGCCAGCAGCCCTAGGACAGGGGCCCACTCCTACAATGAGCAGTTCTTC.

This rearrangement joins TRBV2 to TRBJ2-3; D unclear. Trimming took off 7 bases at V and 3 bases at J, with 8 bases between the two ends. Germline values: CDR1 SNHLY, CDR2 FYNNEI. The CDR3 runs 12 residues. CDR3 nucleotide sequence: TGTGCCAGCACCCTAAAGACAGATACGCAGTATTTT. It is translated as CASTLKTDTQYF.

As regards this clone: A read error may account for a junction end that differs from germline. CDR3 nucleotide sequence: TGCGCCAGCAGCCAATTTGCGGGGCCCTACGAGCAGTACTTC. Translated, it gives CASSQFAGPYEQYF. The chain joins TRBV5-4 to TRBJ2-5, with TRBD2 as a possible D gene (6 bases). The J call may not be correct, given that the DNA end is closer to TRBJ2-7. The CDR3 is 14 amino acids. Germline V gene lookup returns CDR1 SGHNT and CDR2 YYREEE (reference sequence).

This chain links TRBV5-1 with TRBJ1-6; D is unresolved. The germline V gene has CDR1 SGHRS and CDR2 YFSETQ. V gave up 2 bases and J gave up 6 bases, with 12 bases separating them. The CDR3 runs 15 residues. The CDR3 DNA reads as TGCGCCAGCAGCTTCAACGCGGATCGTAATTCACCCCTCCACTTT. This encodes CASSFNADRNSPLHF.

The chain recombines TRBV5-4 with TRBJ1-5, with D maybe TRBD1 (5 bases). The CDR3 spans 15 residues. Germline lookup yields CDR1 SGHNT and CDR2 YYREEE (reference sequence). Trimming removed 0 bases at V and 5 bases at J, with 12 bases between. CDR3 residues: CASSLGGRPDQPQHF. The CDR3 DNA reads TGTGCCAGCAGCTTGGGGGGACGGCCAGATCAGCCCCAGCATTTT.

The CDR3 protein is CASSSGTSRRETQYF. In DNA, the CDR3 is TGCGCCAGCAGCTCCGGGACTAGCAGACGGGAGACCCAGTACTTC. The chain carries TRBV5-1 and TRBJ2-5; 9 bases are shared with TRBD2. After removal of 3 bases from V and 5 bases from J, the junction contained 8 bases not matched to a gene. CDR3 length equals 15 residues. In germline, CDR1 is SGHRS, CDR2 YFSETQ.

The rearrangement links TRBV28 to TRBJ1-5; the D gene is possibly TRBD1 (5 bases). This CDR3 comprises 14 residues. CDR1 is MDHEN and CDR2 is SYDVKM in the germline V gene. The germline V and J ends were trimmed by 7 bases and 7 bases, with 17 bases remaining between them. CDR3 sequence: CASTALGGDQPQHF. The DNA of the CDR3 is TGTGCCAGCACCGCCCTCGGGGGGGACCAGCCCCAGCATTTT.

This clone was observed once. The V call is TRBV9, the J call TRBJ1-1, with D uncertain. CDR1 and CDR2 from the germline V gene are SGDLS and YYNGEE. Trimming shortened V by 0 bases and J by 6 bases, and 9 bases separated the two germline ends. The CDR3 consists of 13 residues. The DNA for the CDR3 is TGTGCCAGCAGCGTAGTTCTTGGATCTGAAGCTTTCTTT. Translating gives CASSVVLGSEAFF.

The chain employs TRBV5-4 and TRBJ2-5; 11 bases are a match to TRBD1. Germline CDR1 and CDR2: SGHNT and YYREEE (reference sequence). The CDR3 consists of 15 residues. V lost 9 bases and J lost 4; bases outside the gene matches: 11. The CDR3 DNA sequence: TGTGCCACCGTCACGCGGGACAGGGGGAGAGAGACCCAGTACTTC. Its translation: CATVTRDRGRETQYF.

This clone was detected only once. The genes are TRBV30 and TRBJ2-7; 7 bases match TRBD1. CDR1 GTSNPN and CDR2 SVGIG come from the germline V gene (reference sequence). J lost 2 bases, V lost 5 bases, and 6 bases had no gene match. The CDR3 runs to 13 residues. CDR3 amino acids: CAWAAGTAYEQYF. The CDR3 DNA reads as TGTGCCTGGGCGGCCGGGACAGCCTACGAGCAGTACTTC. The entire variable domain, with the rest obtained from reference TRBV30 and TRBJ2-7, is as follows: SQTIHQWPATLVQPVGSPLSLECTVEGTSNPNLYWYRQAAGRGLQLLFYSVGIGQISSEVPQNLSASRPQDRQFILSSKKLLLSDSGFYLCAWAAGTAYEQYFGPGTRLTVT.

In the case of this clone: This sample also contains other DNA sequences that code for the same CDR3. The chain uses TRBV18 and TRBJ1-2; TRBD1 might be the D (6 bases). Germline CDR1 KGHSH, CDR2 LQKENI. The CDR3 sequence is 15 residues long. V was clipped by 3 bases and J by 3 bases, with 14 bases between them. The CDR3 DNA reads TGTGCCAGCTCACCTTCAACAGGGATCGACTATGGCTACACCTTC. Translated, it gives CASSPSTGIDYGYTF.

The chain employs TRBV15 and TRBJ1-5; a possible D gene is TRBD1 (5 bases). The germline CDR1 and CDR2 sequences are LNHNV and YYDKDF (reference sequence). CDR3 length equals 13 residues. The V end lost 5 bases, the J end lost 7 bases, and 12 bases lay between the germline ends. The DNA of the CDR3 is TGTGCCACCAGCTTACATGGGGGGCAGCCCCAGCATTTT. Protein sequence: CATSLHGGQPQHF. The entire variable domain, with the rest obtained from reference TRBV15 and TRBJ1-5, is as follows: DAMVIQNPRYQVTQFGKPVTLSCSQTLNHNVMYWYQQKSSQAPKLLFHYYDKDFNNEADTPDNFQSRRPNTSFCFLDIRSPGLGDTAMYLCATSLHGGQPQHFGDGTRLSIL.

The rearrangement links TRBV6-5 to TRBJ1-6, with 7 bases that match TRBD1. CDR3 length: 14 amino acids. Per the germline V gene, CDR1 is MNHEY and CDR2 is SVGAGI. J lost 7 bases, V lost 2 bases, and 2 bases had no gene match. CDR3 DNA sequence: TGTGCCAGCAGTTACACCAGGGGGAATTCACCCCTCCACTTT. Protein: CASSYTRGNSPLHF.

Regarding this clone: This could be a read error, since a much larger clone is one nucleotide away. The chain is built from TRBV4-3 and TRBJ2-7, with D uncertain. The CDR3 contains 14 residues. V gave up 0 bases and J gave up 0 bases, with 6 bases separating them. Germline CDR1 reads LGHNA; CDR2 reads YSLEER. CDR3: CASSQDTISYEQYF. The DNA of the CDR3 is TGCGCCAGCAGCCAAGATACGATCTCCTACGAGCAGTACTTC.

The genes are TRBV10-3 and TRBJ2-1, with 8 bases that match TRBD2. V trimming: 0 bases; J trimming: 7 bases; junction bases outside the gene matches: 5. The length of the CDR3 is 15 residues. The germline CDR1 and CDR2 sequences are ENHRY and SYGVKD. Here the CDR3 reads CAISESTGGRNEQFF. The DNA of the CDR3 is TGTGCCATCAGTGAGTCGACGGGAGGGCGGAATGAGCAGTTCTTC.

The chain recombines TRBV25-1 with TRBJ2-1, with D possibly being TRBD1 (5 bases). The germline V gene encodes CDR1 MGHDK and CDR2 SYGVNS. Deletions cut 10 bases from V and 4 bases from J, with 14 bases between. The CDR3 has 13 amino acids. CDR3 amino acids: CATHPAGYNEQFF. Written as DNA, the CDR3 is TGTGCCACCCACCCCGCAGGGTACAATGAGCAGTTCTTC.

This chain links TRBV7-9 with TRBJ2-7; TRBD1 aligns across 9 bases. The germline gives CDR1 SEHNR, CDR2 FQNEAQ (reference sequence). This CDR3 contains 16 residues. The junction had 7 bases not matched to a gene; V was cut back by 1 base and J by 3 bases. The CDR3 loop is CASSLELWDRDYEQYF. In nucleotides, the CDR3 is TGTGCCAGCAGCTTAGAGTTGTGGGACAGGGACTACGAGCAGTACTTC.

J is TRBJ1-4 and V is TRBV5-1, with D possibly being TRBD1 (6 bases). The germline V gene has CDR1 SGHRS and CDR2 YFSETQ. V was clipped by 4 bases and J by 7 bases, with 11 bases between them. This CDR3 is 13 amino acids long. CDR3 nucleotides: TGCGCCAGCAGCGAGGGGGATGTTGAAAAACTGTTTTTT. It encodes CASSEGDVEKLFF.

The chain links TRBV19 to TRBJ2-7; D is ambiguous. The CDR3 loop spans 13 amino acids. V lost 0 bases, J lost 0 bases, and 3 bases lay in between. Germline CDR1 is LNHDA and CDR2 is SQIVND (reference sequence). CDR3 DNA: TGTGCCAGTAGTATAGATGGCTCCTACGAGCAGTACTTC. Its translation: CASSIDGSYEQYF.

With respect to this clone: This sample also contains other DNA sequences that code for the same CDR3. Here the CDR3 reads CASSLRRWGSSYEQYF. CDR3 bases: TGTGCCAGCAGTTTACGACGGTGGGGGAGCTCCTACGAGCAGTACTTC. V and J are TRBV28 and TRBJ2-7; either TRBD1 or TRBD2 may supply D (5 bases each). CDR3 length: 16 residues. Germline CDR1 reads MDHEN; CDR2 reads SYDVKM. The V and J ends lost 2 bases and 0 bases respectively, with 14 bases between them. The whole variable domain, remainder taken from reference TRBV28 and TRBJ2-7, is DVKVTQSSRYLVKRTGEKVFLECVQDMDHENMFWYRQDPGLGLRLIYFSYDVKMKEKGDIPEGYSVSREKKERFSLILESASTNQTSMYLCASSLRRWGSSYEQYFGPGTRLTVT.

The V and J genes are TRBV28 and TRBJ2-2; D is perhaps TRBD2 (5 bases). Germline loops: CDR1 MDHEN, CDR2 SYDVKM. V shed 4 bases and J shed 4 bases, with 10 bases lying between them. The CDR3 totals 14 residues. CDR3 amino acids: CASSSPGGTGELFF. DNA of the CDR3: TGTGCCAGCAGTTCCCCCGGAGGCACCGGGGAGCTGTTTTTT.

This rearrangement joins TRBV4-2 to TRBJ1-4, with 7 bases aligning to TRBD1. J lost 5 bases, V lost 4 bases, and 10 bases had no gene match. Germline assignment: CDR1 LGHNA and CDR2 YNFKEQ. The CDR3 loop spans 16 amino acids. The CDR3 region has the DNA TGTGCCAGCAGCCGCGGAGGGAACAGGGGAAATGAAAAACTGTTTTTT. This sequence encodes CASSRGGNRGNEKLFF.

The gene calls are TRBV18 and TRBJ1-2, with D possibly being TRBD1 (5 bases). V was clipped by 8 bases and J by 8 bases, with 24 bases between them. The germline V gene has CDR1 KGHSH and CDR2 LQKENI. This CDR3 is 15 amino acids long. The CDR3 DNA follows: TGTGCCAGCAACGCCAGATTACAGGAGCCGCGGGGCTACACCTTC. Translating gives CASNARLQEPRGYTF.

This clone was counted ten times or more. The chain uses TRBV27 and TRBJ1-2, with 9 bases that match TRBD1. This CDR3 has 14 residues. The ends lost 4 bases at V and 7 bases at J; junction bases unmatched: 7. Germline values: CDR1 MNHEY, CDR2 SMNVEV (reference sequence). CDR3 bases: TGTGCCAGCAGTTCATGGGAGACAGGGGGTGGCTACACCTTC. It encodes CASSSWETGGGYTF.

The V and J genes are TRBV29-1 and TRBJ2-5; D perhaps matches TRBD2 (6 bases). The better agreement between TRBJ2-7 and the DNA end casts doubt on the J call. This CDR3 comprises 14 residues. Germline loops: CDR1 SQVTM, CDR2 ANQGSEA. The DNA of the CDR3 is TGCAGCACGGGGGACCCATCGGCTGGCTACGAGCAGTACTTC. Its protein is CSTGDPSAGYEQYF.